One and the same sample provided the 17 T cell receptor beta chains below, sequenced in a study of cytomegalovirus exposure and HLA in healthy donors. In the PCR, 60 Vbeta and 13 Jbeta primers were used. Clones were sequenced by immunoSEQ multiplex PCR, and TCRdb holds only the in-frame ones, with some missing. The sample yields 100,000 to 120,000 clones, around 70% seen once. What was sequenced was PBMCs. These receptors were taken from a man aged 25-40 years in good health and CMV-seronegative.

The rearrangement joins TRBV11-3 to TRBJ2-5; tentatively, D is TRBD1 (6 bases). V was shortened by 6 bases and J by 1 base, with 15 bases between the two germline ends. CDR1 SGHNT and CDR2 YENEEA come from the germline V gene. The CDR3 extends over 15 amino acids. CDR3 DNA: TGTGCCAGCAGTAGAGGTCAGGGGTTCCAAGAGACCCAGTACTTC. Its translation: CASSRGQGFQETQYF. The variable domain in full, completed from reference TRBV11-3 and TRBJ2-5, reads EAGVVQSPRYKIIEKKQPVAFWCNPISGHNTLYWYLQNLGQGPELLIRYENEEAVDDSQLPKDRFSAERLKGVDSTLKIQPAELGDSAVYLCASSRGQGFQETQYFGPGTRLLVL.

This rearrangement joins TRBV7-8 to TRBJ2-7; 9 nucleotides align to TRBD1. V shed 5 bases and J 3 bases; nucleotides not matched to a gene: 8. CDR1 SGHVS and CDR2 FQNEAQ come from the germline V gene. The length of the CDR3 is 15 residues. CDR3 in DNA: TGTGCCAGCAGCCTTGACCCGGGACAGGGCTACGAGCAGTACTTC. This encodes CASSLDPGQGYEQYF. The full variable domain, in which reference TRBV7-8 and TRBJ2-7 provide the parts outside the CDR3, is GAGVSQSPRYKVAKRGQDVALRCDPISGHVSLFWYQQALGQGPEFLTYFQNEAQLDKSGLPSDRFFAERPEGSVSTLKIQRTQQEDSAVYLCASSLDPGQGYEQYFGPGTRLTVT.

The chain links TRBV28 to TRBJ1-2, with D possibly TRBD1 on 6 matching bases. Per the germline V gene, CDR1 is MDHEN and CDR2 is SYDVKM. V was clipped by 2 bases and J by 4 bases, with 8 bases between them. This CDR3 is built from 13 residues. The CDR3 sequence is CASSLGGSYGYTF. CDR3 DNA sequence: TGTGCCAGCAGTTTAGGGGGCAGCTATGGCTACACCTTC.

The genes are TRBV30 and TRBJ2-7; TRBD1 agrees at 9 bases. The CDR3 spans 15 residues. Looked up from germline, CDR1 is GTSNPN and CDR2 is SVGIG (reference sequence). The V and J ends lost 4 bases and 2 bases, in that order; junction bases with no gene match: 9. CDR3: CAWNGGTGSTYEQYF. As DNA, the CDR3 is TGTGCCTGGAATGGAGGGACAGGGTCTACCTACGAGCAGTACTTC.

This chain joins TRBV7-9 and TRBJ1-1; no definite D call. Germline lookup yields CDR1 SEHNR and CDR2 FQNEAQ (reference sequence). This CDR3 is 13 amino acids long. V lost 5 bases to trimming and J lost 3 bases, with 10 bases between them. CDR3 amino acids: CASSRGRDTEAFF. The CDR3 DNA reads TGTGCCAGCAGCCGGGGAAGGGACACTGAAGCTTTCTTT. The full variable domain, completed using reference TRBV7-9 and TRBJ1-1, is DTGVSQNPRHKITKRGQNVTFRCDPISEHNRLYWYRQTLGQGPEFLTYFQNEAQLEKSRLLSDRFSAERPKGSFSTLEIQRTEQGDSAMYLCASSRGRDTEAFFGQGTRLTVV.

The chain carries TRBV7-9 and TRBJ2-2, with 7 positions matching TRBD1. The CDR3 has 15 amino acids. Germline CDR1 reads SEHNR; CDR2 reads FQNEAQ (reference sequence). Trimming cost V 6 bases and J 2 bases; bases outside gene matches: 6. The DNA for the CDR3 is TGTGCCAGCAGAATCGGGACAGTAAACACCGGGGAGCTGTTTTTT. The encoded protein is CASRIGTVNTGELFF.

V is TRBV27 and J is TRBJ1-5, with D possibly being TRBD1 (6 bases). V was clipped by 3 bases and J by 0 bases, with 9 bases between them. The length of the CDR3 is 15 residues. Per germline, CDR1 MNHEY and CDR2 SMNVEV (reference sequence). CDR3: CASSFLGASNQPQHF. The CDR3 region has the DNA TGTGCCAGCAGTTTTCTGGGGGCTAGCAATCAGCCCCAGCATTTT.

Concerning this clone: The sample holds other DNA sequences that translate to the same CDR3. The rearrangement joins TRBV6-6 to TRBJ2-2; D not certain. V was pared by 2 bases and J by 4 bases, with 5 bases between. CDR3 length: 13 residues. CDR1 is MNHNY, CDR2 SVGAGI, per germline (reference sequence). CDR3 region: CASSYPGTGELFF. The CDR3 nucleotides read TGTGCCAGCAGTTACCCGGGCACCGGGGAGCTGTTTTTT.

DNA for the CDR3: TGCGCCAGCAGCTTGGCTCGGGGTTTTAACACTGATGGCTACACCTTC. Its protein product is CASSLARGFNTDGYTF. This chain uses TRBV5-1 with TRBJ1-2; D gene unclear. Germline V gene data show CDR1 as SGHRS and CDR2 as YFSETQ. The ends were cut back, 0 bases at V and 6 bases at J, with 18 bases in the middle. The CDR3 contains 16 residues.

This clone has just one count. The rearrangement uses TRBV4-2 and TRBJ2-7; the D is unclear. Germline loops: CDR1 LGHNA, CDR2 YNFKEQ. The V gene lost 3 bases and the J gene lost 0 bases, with 9 bases spanning the gap. CDR3 length: 14 amino acids. The chain's CDR3 is CASSHERASYEQYF. CDR3 coding DNA: TGTGCCAGCAGCCACGAGAGAGCCTCCTACGAGCAGTACTTC.

The chain recombines TRBV5-1 with TRBJ2-7, with 8 bases matching TRBD1. This CDR3 region has 12 residues. The V gene's germline CDR1 is SGHRS and CDR2 YFSETQ. The trim removed 4 bases at V and 5 bases at J, leaving 2 bases unmatched. The CDR3 reads CASSQDRDEQYF. The CDR3 DNA follows: TGCGCCAGCAGCCAGGACAGGGACGAGCAGTACTTC.

J is TRBJ2-7 and V is TRBV28; maybe TRBD1 (6 bases). The CDR3 consists of 13 residues. Germline CDR1 is MDHEN and CDR2 is SYDVKM. The V gene lost 6 bases and the J gene lost 2 bases, with 11 bases spanning the gap. In nucleotides, the CDR3 is TGTGCCAGCAGGGGACACCATGCCTACGAGCAGTACTTC. Translation: CASRGHHAYEQYF.

J is TRBJ2-7 and V is TRBV5-5, with TRBD2 identical over 11 bases. This CDR3 is built from 16 residues. The V segment lost 4 bases and the J segment 2 bases; nucleotides outside the gene matches: 8. Germline CDR1 reads SGHKS; CDR2 reads YYEKEE (reference sequence). For the CDR3, the DNA is TGTGCCAGCAGCCTGGCGCTAGCGGGAGGCCCCTACGAGCAGTACTTC. It encodes CASSLALAGGPYEQYF.

CDR3 sequence (DNA): TGCGCCAGCAGCTTGGGGAGGGTCGGGGAAAAACTGTTTTTT. It codes for CASSLGRVGEKLFF. The V and J genes are TRBV5-1 and TRBJ1-4; D remains unclear. The CDR3 totals 14 residues. Germline CDR1 and CDR2: SGHRS and YFSETQ. The ends were cut back, 0 bases at V and 8 bases at J, with 11 bases in the middle.

The rearrangement links TRBV19 to TRBJ1-1; D is undetermined. The CDR3 length is 13 residues. Trimming stripped 10 bases from V and 1 base from J, with 13 bases between. Germline V gene lookup returns CDR1 LNHDA and CDR2 SQIVND (reference sequence). The CDR3 DNA reads as TGTGCCACCAGGACGGGAAAGAACACTGAAGCTTTCTTT. This translates into CATRTGKNTEAFF.

V usage is TRBV29-1 and J usage is TRBJ2-5; 9 nucleotides line up with TRBD1. The J segment lost 4 bases and the V segment lost 3 bases, leaving 3 bases of the junction unmatched. This CDR3 has 13 residues. The germline V gene encodes CDR1 SQVTM and CDR2 ANQGSEA. The CDR3 region has the DNA TGCAGCGTTGACCCGACAGGGGGAGAGACCCAGTACTTC. Translated, it gives CSVDPTGGETQYF.

The CDR3 region has the DNA TGTGCCAGCAGCAGGGACAGGACCCTGTCCTACGAGCAGTACTTC. Its protein product is CASSRDRTLSYEQYF. The chain links TRBV5-4 to TRBJ2-7; 8 bases line up with TRBD1. The CDR3 runs to 15 residues. V lost 4 bases to trimming and J lost 1 base; unmatched junction nucleotides: 7. Germline V gene data show CDR1 as SGHNT and CDR2 as YYREEE (reference sequence).